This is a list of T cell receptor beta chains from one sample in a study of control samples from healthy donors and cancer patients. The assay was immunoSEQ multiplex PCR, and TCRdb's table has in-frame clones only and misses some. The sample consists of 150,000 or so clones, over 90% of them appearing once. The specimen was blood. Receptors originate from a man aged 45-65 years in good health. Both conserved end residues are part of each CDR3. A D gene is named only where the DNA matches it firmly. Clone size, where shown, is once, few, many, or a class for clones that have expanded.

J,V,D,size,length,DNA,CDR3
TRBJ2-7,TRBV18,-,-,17,TGTGCCAGCTCACCAGGTATAGGAGGAAGGACGGCCTACGAGCAGTACTTC,CASSPGIGGRTAYEQYF
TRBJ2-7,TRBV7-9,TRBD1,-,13,TGTGCCAGCAGCTTCGACAGGGGCTACGAGCAGTACTTC,CASSFDRGYEQYF
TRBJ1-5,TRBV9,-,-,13,TGTGCCAGCAGCGTAGTAGAGGGGCAGCCCCAGCATTTT,CASSVVEGQPQHF
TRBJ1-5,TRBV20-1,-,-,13,TGCAGTGCTAGTTCCAGGTCAAATCAGCCCCAGCATTTT,CSASSRSNQPQHF
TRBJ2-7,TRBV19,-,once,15,TGTGCCAGTAGTATCCAAGCGGCTCTTGCCTACGAGCAGTACTTC,CASSIQAALAYEQYF
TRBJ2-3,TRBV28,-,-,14,TGTGCCAGCCAGGGAGGGGGTCGCCCAGATACGCAGTATTTT,CASQGGGRPDTQYF
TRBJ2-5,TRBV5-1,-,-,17,TGCGCCAGCAGCGGGGGGGGCGGAGGACCTTCGGAAGAGACCCAGTACTTC,CASSGGGGGPSEETQYF
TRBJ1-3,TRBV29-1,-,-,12,TGCAGCGGGGGATTCTCTGGAAACACCATATATTTT,CSGGFSGNTIYF
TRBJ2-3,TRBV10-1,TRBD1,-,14,TGCGCCAGCCCCCTCAGGGGGCCCACAGATACGCAGTATTTT,CASPLRGPTDTQYF
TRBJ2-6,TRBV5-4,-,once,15,TGTGCCAGCACCTCGGGCTTCTCTGGGGCCAACGTCCTGACTTTC,CASTSGFSGANVLTF
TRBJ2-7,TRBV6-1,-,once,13,TGTGCCAGCAGTGAAGCGCTTCGCTACGAGCAGTACTTC,CASSEALRYEQYF
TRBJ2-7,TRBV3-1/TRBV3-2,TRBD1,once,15,TGTGCCAGCAGCCAACTGGACAGGGTAACCTACGAGCAGTACTTC,CASSQLDRVTYEQYF
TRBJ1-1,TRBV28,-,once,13,TGTGCCAGCAGTTTTCTACCGAACACTGAAGCTTTCTTT,CASSFLPNTEAFF
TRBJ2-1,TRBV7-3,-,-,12,TGTGCCAGCAGGGGCTCCTACAATGAGCAGTTCTTC,CASRGSYNEQFF
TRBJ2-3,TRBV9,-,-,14,TGTGCCAGCAGCCTTCGCCCCCGCACAGATACGCAGTATTTT,CASSLRPRTDTQYF
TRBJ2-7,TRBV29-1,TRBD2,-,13,TGCAGCGTTGACAGCGGGAGCTCCTACGAGCAGTACTTC,CSVDSGSSYEQYF
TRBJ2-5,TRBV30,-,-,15,TGTGCCTGGAGTACCGCCGGGACACGCCAAGAGACCCAGTACTTC,CAWSTAGTRQETQYF
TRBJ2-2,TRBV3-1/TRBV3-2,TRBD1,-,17,TGTGCCACTAACCGTCCTGCAGGACAGGGAGGTACCGGGGAGCTGTTTTTT,CATNRPAGQGGTGELFF
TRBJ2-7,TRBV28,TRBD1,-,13,TGTGCCAGCGAAGACAGGGATCTAGGGGAGCAGTACTTC,CASEDRDLGEQYF
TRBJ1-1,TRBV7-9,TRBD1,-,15,TGTGCCAGCAGCTTAGCGTGGACAGGGAACACTGAAGCTTTCTTT,CASSLAWTGNTEAFF
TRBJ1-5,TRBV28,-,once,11,TGTGCCAGCAGTTTAGAACAGCGCCAGCATTTT,CASSLEQRQHF
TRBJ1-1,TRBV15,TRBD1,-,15,TGTGCCACCAGCAGAGGGGGACAGGCGAGCACTGAAGCTTTCTTT,CATSRGGQASTEAFF
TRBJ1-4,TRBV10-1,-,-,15,TGCGCCAGCAGTCGGGACGATAAGACTATGGAAAAACTGTTTTTT,CASSRDDKTMEKLFF
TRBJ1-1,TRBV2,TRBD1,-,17,TGTGCCAGCAGTCAGAGGGCACAGGGGGTTGGAAACACTGAAGCTTTCTTT,CASSQRAQGVGNTEAFF
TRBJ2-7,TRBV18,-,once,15,TGTGCCAGCTCACCAAGTTCTCGGGCATCCTACGAGCAGTACTTC,CASSPSSRASYEQYF
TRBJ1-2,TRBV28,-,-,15,TGTGCCAGCAGTTTATTTGGGGAACCTAACTATGGCTACACCTTC,CASSLFGEPNYGYTF
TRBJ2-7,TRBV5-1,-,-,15,TGCGCCAGCAGCTCGCAGGGGAACTCTAACTACGAGCAGTACTTC,CASSSQGNSNYEQYF
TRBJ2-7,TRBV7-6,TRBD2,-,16,TGTGCCAGCAGCTCCCTTAGCGGGAGAGGTTCCTACGAGCAGTACTTC,CASSSLSGRGSYEQYF
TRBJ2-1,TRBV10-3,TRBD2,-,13,TGTGCCATCAGTGAGGGGCGGGAGGTCGAGCAGTTCTTC,CAISEGREVEQFF
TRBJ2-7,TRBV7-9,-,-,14,TGTGCCAGCAGCCAGGGGTCAGGCCCCTACGAGCAGTACTTC,CASSQGSGPYEQYF
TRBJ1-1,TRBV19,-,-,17,TGTGCCAGTAGTATCTCAGGGATATCGGTCATGAACACTGAAGCTTTCTTT,CASSISGISVMNTEAFF
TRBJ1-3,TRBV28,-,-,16,TGTGCCAGCAGTTTTAGTTTAGGAATCTCTGGAAACACCATATATTTT,CASSFSLGISGNTIYF
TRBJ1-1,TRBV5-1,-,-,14,TGCGCCAGCAGCTTGGAAAAAACGAACACTGAAGCTTTCTTT,CASSLEKTNTEAFF
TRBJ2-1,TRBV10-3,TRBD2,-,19,TGTGCCATCAGTCCAGGGACTAGCGGGAGTCGGGGTTCCTACAATGAGCAGTTCTTC,CAISPGTSGSRGSYNEQFF
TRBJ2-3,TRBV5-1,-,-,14,TGCGCCAGCAGCGCCCCAGATTACACAGATACGCAGTATTTT,CASSAPDYTDTQYF
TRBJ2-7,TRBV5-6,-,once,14,TGTGCCAGCAGCTTGGTGCAGGGATCCTACGAGCAGTACTTC,CASSLVQGSYEQYF
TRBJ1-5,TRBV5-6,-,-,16,TGTGCCAGCAGCTTGGGACAGCTATATAGCAATCAGCCCCAGCATTTT,CASSLGQLYSNQPQHF
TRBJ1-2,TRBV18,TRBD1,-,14,TGTGCCAGCGACACAGGGGGCGCCACCTATGGCTACACCTTC,CASDTGGATYGYTF
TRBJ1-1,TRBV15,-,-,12,TGTGCCACCAGCGCACACAAGGCTGAAGCTTTCTTT,CATSAHKAEAFF
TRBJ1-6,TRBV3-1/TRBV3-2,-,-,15,TGTGCCAGCAGCCAAGATCTTGGCGGCAATTCACCCCTCCACTTT,CASSQDLGGNSPLHF
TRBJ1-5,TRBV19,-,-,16,TGTGCCAGTAGGTCCTCCTCCGGCAGTAGCAATCAGCCCCAGCATTTT,CASRSSSGSSNQPQHF
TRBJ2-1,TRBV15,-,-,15,TGTGCCACCAGCAGGGGTCAGGCATCTGACAATGAGCAGTTCTTC,CATSRGQASDNEQFF
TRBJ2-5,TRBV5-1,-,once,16,TGCGCCAGCAGCCGACAAGGAATAACAGATCAAGAGACCCAGTACTTC,CASSRQGITDQETQYF
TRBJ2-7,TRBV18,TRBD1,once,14,TGTGCCAGCTCAGCCGGGACAGGGCTCCACGAGCAGTACTTC,CASSAGTGLHEQYF
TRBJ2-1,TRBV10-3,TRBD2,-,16,TGTGCCATCAGTCCCTCCGGGACTAGCGGGAGTAATGAGCAGTTCTTC,CAISPSGTSGSNEQFF
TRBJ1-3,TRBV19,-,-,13,TGTGCCAGTACGGCTCTTGGGGGAAACACCATATATTTT,CASTALGGNTIYF
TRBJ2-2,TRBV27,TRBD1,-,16,TGTGCCAGCAGTTCCCTCGACAGGGGGAACACCGGGGAGCTGTTTTTT,CASSSLDRGNTGELFF
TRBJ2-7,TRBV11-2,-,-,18,TGTGCCAGCAGCTCTCCCCGGGGACCCCGGACAGCAACCTACGAGCAGTACTTC,CASSSPRGPRTATYEQYF
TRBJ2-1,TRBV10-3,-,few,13,TGTGCCATCTCACCGGTCTCCTACAATGAGCAGTTCTTC,CAISPVSYNEQFF